This is a list of T cell receptor beta chains from one sample in a study of cytomegalovirus exposure and HLA in healthy donors. Generated by immunoSEQ multiplex PCR, the TCRdb table keeps only in-frame clones and is missing some. The sample carries some 180,000 clones, approximately 90% recorded once. Sequencing was carried out using PBMCs. The receptor source for this set is a boy younger than 10 in good health and CMV-seronegative. CDR3s include the opening cysteine and the closing phenylalanine or tryptophan. D genes are given only for firm matches. Size is omitted from some rows. Given values are once, few, many or a class for expanded clones.

d_call j_call v_call clone_size cdr3_aa cdr3_nt
TRBD1 TRBJ2-1 TRBV6-1 once CASSEVQGAWRFF TGTGCCAGCAGTGAAGTCCAGGGGGCTTGGCGGTTCTTC
NA TRBJ1-5 TRBV6-6 NA CASSYVPGNQPQHF TGTGCCAGCAGTTACGTTCCGGGGAATCAGCCCCAGCATTTT
NA TRBJ2-5 TRBV4-1 once CASSRGTYGGETQYF TGCGCCAGCAGCCGCGGGACCTACGGGGGAGAGACCCAGTACTTC
TRBD1 TRBJ2-7 TRBV7-9 NA CASSDRTGYFSRGEQYF TGTGCCAGCAGCGATCGGACAGGGTACTTTTCCAGGGGCGAGCAGTACTTC
TRBD2 TRBJ2-1 TRBV9 NA CASSVAGTSAYNEQFF TGTGCCAGCAGCGTAGCCGGGACTAGCGCCTACAATGAGCAGTTCTTC
NA TRBJ1-1 TRBV7-9 NA CSSSFAGDTEAFF TGTTCCAGCAGCTTTGCAGGGGACACTGAAGCTTTCTTT
NA TRBJ2-1 TRBV5-6 NA CASSLDIEQFF TGTGCCAGCAGCTTGGATATAGAGCAGTTCTTC
TRBD2 TRBJ2-3 TRBV28 NA CASSLPPSGAYF TGTGCCAGCAGTCTCCCACCTAGCGGTGCGTATTTT
TRBD1 TRBJ2-7 TRBV7-9 NA CARINSGGQSYEQYF TGTGCCAGGATTAATTCAGGGGGCCAATCCTACGAGCAGTACTTC
NA TRBJ1-1 TRBV7-3 NA CASSLQGKAEAFF TGTGCCAGCAGCTTGCAGGGTAAGGCTGAAGCTTTCTTT
TRBD2 TRBJ2-1 TRBV5-1 NA CASTASGGINEQFF TGCGCCAGCACCGCTAGCGGGGGGATCAATGAGCAGTTCTTC
NA TRBJ2-7 TRBV11-2 NA CASSTPRGRGDEQYF TGTGCCAGCAGCACCCCACGGGGCAGGGGCGACGAGCAGTACTTC
NA TRBJ1-4 TRBV6-1 NA CASVIDRLFGEKLFF TGTGCCAGCGTGATAGACAGGCTGTTTGGGGAAAAACTGTTTTTT
NA TRBJ2-5 TRBV28 once CASQVGGPSETQYF TGTGCCAGCCAAGTGGGGGGGCCTAGTGAGACCCAGTACTTC
NA TRBJ1-2 TRBV9 NA CASSPEPGMFGYTF TGTGCCAGCAGCCCGGAACCAGGGATGTTTGGCTACACCTTC
NA TRBJ2-3 TRBV7-2 NA CASSPMAGKDTQYF TGTGCCAGCAGCCCCATGGCAGGGAAAGATACGCAGTATTTT
NA TRBJ2-7 TRBV19 few CASSTPVLSDEQYF TGTGCCAGTAGTACCCCGGTGCTAAGCGACGAGCAGTACTTC
NA TRBJ2-3 TRBV27 NA CASSLGRDTQYF TGTGCCAGCAGTTTAGGGAGAGATACGCAGTATTTT
NA TRBJ1-5 TRBV6-1 NA CASSEGGYQPQHF TGTGCCAGCAGTGAAGGCGGCTATCAGCCCCAGCATTTT
NA TRBJ2-2 TRBV15 NA CATSGQGRGKGIGELFF TGTGCCACCAGCGGCCAGGGGAGGGGTAAAGGAATCGGGGAGCTGTTTTTT
TRBD1 TRBJ2-5 TRBV27 NA CASSGQGVETQYF TGTGCCAGCAGTGGACAGGGGGTAGAGACCCAGTACTTC
TRBD1 TRBJ2-3 TRBV9 once CASRAGGRADTQYF TGTGCCAGCAGGGCAGGGGGCCGGGCCGATACGCAGTATTTT
NA TRBJ2-1 TRBV7-9 NA CASSQNTGTEQFF TGTGCCAGCAGCCAAAACACAGGGACTGAGCAGTTCTTC
NA TRBJ2-7 TRBV7-2 NA CASSLGLQQRYEQYF TGTGCCAGCAGCTTGGGCCTCCAACAGAGATACGAGCAGTACTTC
TRBD2 TRBJ2-3 TRBV5-1 NA CASRELAGGSTDTQYF TGCGCCAGTAGAGAACTAGCGGGGGGAAGCACAGATACGCAGTATTTT
NA TRBJ1-6 TRBV4-2 NA CASSKLEVELNSPLHF TGTGCCAGCAGCAAACTGGAGGTGGAGTTGAATTCACCCCTCCACTTT
NA TRBJ2-3 TRBV6-5 NA CASSDRGDTQYF TGTGCCAGCAGTGACCGAGGGGATACGCAGTATTTT
NA TRBJ2-7 TRBV5-1 NA CASSLGQGQLKNEQYF TGCGCCAGCAGCTTGGGGCAGGGTCAATTGAAGAACGAGCAGTACTTC
NA TRBJ2-3 TRBV6-6 NA CASRRDLSGAADTQYF TGTGCCAGCAGGCGCGATCTCTCAGGGGCGGCAGATACGCAGTATTTT
NA TRBJ1-6 TRBV6-5 few CASSLTGNNSPLHF TGTGCCAGCAGTCTCACAGGGAATAATTCACCCCTCCACTTT
TRBD1 TRBJ1-4 TRBV28 NA CASSPDRSNEKLFF TGTGCCAGCAGTCCGGACAGGAGTAATGAAAAACTGTTTTTT
TRBD1 TRBJ1-4 TRBV27 few CASRTGFGEKLFF TGTGCCAGCAGGACAGGGTTTGGTGAAAAACTGTTTTTT
NA TRBJ2-7 TRBV2 NA CASSARDPAGNEQYF TGTGCCAGCAGCGCGCGGGACCCCGCTGGGAACGAGCAGTACTTC
TRBD1 TRBJ1-6 TRBV7-9 NA CSSSLAVTGNPPLHF TGTTCCAGCAGCTTAGCCGTGACAGGGAACCCACCCCTCCACTTT
TRBD2 TRBJ2-5 TRBV28 NA CASSLSPAGVQETQYF TGTGCCAGCAGTTTATCCCCAGCGGGAGTACAGGAGACCCAGTACTTC
NA TRBJ2-3 TRBV9 NA CASSSSTGAGGDTQYF TGTGCCAGCAGCTCCTCGACAGGGGCGGGAGGGGATACGCAGTATTTT
NA TRBJ1-6 TRBV6-1 few CASSEPNSPLHF TGTGCCAGCAGCGAGCCAAATTCACCCCTCCACTTT
TRBD2 TRBJ2-7 TRBV6-1 few CASSALAGAYEQYF TGTGCCAGCAGTGCCCTAGCGGGGGCCTACGAGCAGTACTTC
NA TRBJ2-1 TRBV6-5 NA CASSSQRENEQFF TGTGCCAGCAGTTCTCAAAGGGAGAATGAGCAGTTCTTC
NA TRBJ2-3 TRBV2 NA CATLRDRATDTQYF TGTGCCACCCTAAGAGACAGAGCCACAGATACGCAGTATTTT
TRBD1 TRBJ2-2 TRBV5-1 NA CASSLAFRQGGTGELFF TGCGCCAGCAGCTTGGCCTTCCGACAGGGTGGGACCGGGGAGCTGTTTTTT
TRBD2 TRBJ2-5 TRBV12-5 NA CASGSGEVGETQYF TGTGCTAGTGGTAGCGGGGAGGTGGGAGAGACCCAGTACTTC
TRBD1 TRBJ1-2 TRBV15 NA CATSSTPRTGGLFGINYGYTF TGTGCCACCAGCAGCACACCCAGGACAGGGGGTTTATTCGGGATAAACTATGGCTACACCTTC
NA TRBJ2-1 TRBV2 NA CVATRGRGPFF TGTGTAGCAACGAGAGGTCGGGGTCCGTTCTTC
NA TRBJ1-4 TRBV6-6 NA CASSYSGVEDEKLFF TGTGCCAGCAGTTACTCGGGAGTCGAGGATGAAAAACTGTTTTTT
NA TRBJ1-1 TRBV27 NA CASSHGWNTEAFF TGTGCCAGCAGTCACGGTTGGAACACTGAAGCTTTCTTT
NA TRBJ2-2 TRBV19 few CASSINGQYGELFF TGTGCCAGTAGTATAAATGGGCAGTACGGGGAGCTGTTTTTT
NA TRBJ2-3 TRBV2 NA CASSVKDTQYF TGTGCCAGCAGTGTAAAAGATACGCAGTATTTT
NA TRBJ1-6 TRBV27 NA CASRELQGTVRNSPLHF TGTGCCAGCAGAGAGTTACAGGGAACCGTGAGAAATTCACCCCTCCACTTT
TRBD1 TRBJ2-2 TRBV4-2 NA CASSQTDRLPGELFF TGTGCCAGCAGCCAAACGGACAGGCTCCCCGGGGAGCTGTTTTTT
NA TRBJ1-4 TRBV28 NA CASSPGGINEKLFF TGTGCCAGCAGCCCCGGGGGGATTAACGAAAAACTGTTTTTT
TRBD1 TRBJ1-5 TRBV27 NA CASSLCLTGEYCQPQHF TGTGCCAGCAGCCTATGCCTGACAGGGGAGTACTGTCAGCCCCAGCATTTT
NA TRBJ1-2 TRBV6-5 NA CASRSLDSPYGYTF TGTGCCAGCAGGTCCCTCGACAGCCCCTATGGCTACACCTTC
TRBD1 TRBJ1-3 TRBV25-1 NA CASSEYGGPARGGNTIYF TGTGCCAGCAGTGAATATGGGGGGCCCGCCAGGGGGGGAAACACCATATATTTT
TRBD1 TRBJ1-1 TRBV7-8 NA CASSLGSQGATRMAFF TGTGCCAGCAGCTTAGGATCGCAGGGGGCTACTAGAATGGCTTTCTTT